Following are 5 T cell receptor beta chains from one sample sequenced in a study of chemoradiotherapy in HPV16-positive cancers. Sequenced by immunoSEQ multiplex PCR; TCRdb stores in-frame clones only, minus some. The sample consists of 5,400 or so clones, approximately 89% of them appearing once. The specimen was blood, collected from a patient who underwent chemoradiotherapy. Receptor source: a human donor with HPV-associated anogenital cancer.

CDR3 sequence reads: CASSETGPYGYTF. The CDR3 bases are TGTGCCAGCAGTGAGACAGGTCCGTATGGCTACACCTTC. This chain connects TRBV6-1 to TRBJ1-2; D might be TRBD1 (6 bases). V was trimmed by 3 bases and J by 5 bases, leaving 10 bases between them. There are 13 residues in the CDR3. Germline CDR1 MNHNS, CDR2 SASEGT.

The rearrangement uses TRBV6-4 and TRBJ2-2, with 8 bases aligning to TRBD2. Trimming removed 0 bases from V and 3 bases from J; junction bases left unmatched: 6. CDR3 length equals 17 residues. Germline V gene data show CDR1 as MRHNA and CDR2 as SNTAGT. The CDR3 DNA is TGTGCCAGCAGTGACTCAACGGGGGGGGCCGACACCGGGGAGCTGTTTTTT. Protein sequence: CASSDSTGGADTGELFF.

The chain recombines TRBV21-1 with TRBJ2-4; TRBD1 is the table's D call, not checked against the DNA. TRBV21-1 is tagged as a pseudogene. The CDR3 runs 16 residues. The CDR3 is CASSTQRGLAKNIQYF. CDR3 coding DNA: TGTGCCAGCAGCACTCAGAGGGGGTTAGCCAAAAACATTCAGTACTTC.

The chain recombines TRBV7-3 with TRBJ2-1; 13 nucleotides match TRBD2. The CDR3 spans 15 residues. Germline V CDR1 and CDR2: SGHTA, FQGTGA. The junction had 5 bases not matched to a gene; V was cut back by 5 bases and J by 7 bases. The CDR3 DNA sequence: TGTGCCAGCAGCCCACTAGCGGGAGGGCGGAATGAGCAGTTCTTC. Protein sequence: CASSPLAGGRNEQFF.

The CDR3: CASSQPLKKDYEQYF. As DNA, the CDR3 is TGCGCCAGCAGCCAGCCCCTTAAGAAGGATTACGAGCAGTACTTC. The chain is built from TRBV4-3 and TRBJ2-7; D is undetermined. V gave up 3 bases and J gave up 4 bases, with 16 bases separating them. This CDR3 spans 15 amino acids. Germline assignment: CDR1 LGHNA and CDR2 YSLEER.